This passage covers 32 T cell receptor beta chains from one sample sequenced in a study of T cell responses to AZD1222 COVID-19 vaccine listed by TCRdb under 2021. Libraries were constructed by the immunoSEQ multiplex PCR assay. Not all clones reach the TCRdb copy of this immuneACCESS table, which keeps in-frame sequences only. Checked studies attribute under half of the gap to unresolved V genes and leave the rest unexplained. This sample holds about 140,000 clones; more than 80% were observed only once. The ten top clones hold around 8% of the sample. The intended sense of this specimen's time point label: about 28 days (+/-7) after the second vaccine dose. What the treatment or condition label conveys for this sample: meningococcal conjugate vaccine given as trial control. The sample here was peripheral blood, taken 28 days after the second dose of the MenACWY control vaccine. These receptors came from an adult who received the MenACWY meningococcal vaccine as a control.

The V and J genes are TRBV19 and TRBJ1-5; 8 nucleotides line up with TRBD1. Germline V gives CDR1 LNHDA, CDR2 SQIVND (reference sequence). The CDR3 runs to 15 residues. V was clipped by 6 bases and J by 5 bases; unmatched bases: 9. The CDR3 spells CASSLQGERDQPQHF. CDR3 in DNA: TGTGCCAGTAGCCTACAGGGGGAGAGAGATCAGCCCCAGCATTTT.

The chain links TRBV9 to TRBJ2-7; 8 bases fit TRBD1. Unmatched junction bases numbered 5, after V lost 2 bases and J lost 1 base. Germline assignment: CDR1 SGDLS and CDR2 YYNGEE. The length of the CDR3 is 15 residues. CDR3 sequence reads: CASSVGTGYSYEQYF. The CDR3 DNA sequence: TGTGCCAGCAGCGTCGGGACAGGATATTCCTACGAGCAGTACTTC.

The rearrangement uses TRBV3-1 (or the pseudogene TRBV3-2) and TRBJ2-1; 8 bases fit TRBD2. V dropped 3 bases and J dropped 8; count of bases not matched to a gene: 9. Germline CDR1 and CDR2: LGHDT and YNNKEL (reference sequence). This CDR3 comprises 15 residues. DNA for the CDR3: TGTGCCAGCAGCCATCCCCGGGGGGGTAGGGATGAGCAGTTCTTC. Residues: CASSHPRGGRDEQFF.

The chain couples TRBV27 to TRBJ1-1; weak D call: TRBD1 (5 bases). Per the germline V gene, CDR1 is MNHEY and CDR2 is SMNVEV (reference sequence). Trimming took 4 bases from V and 0 from J, leaving 15 bases between them. The CDR3 has 16 residues. The chain's CDR3 is CASSYQPGRMNTEAFF. CDR3 sequence (DNA): TGTGCCAGCAGTTACCAACCGGGGCGTATGAACACTGAAGCTTTCTTT.

This chain joins TRBV6-4 and TRBJ1-1; possibly TRBD1 for D (5 bases). The CDR3 loop spans 13 amino acids. From germline, CDR1 is MRHNA and CDR2 SNTAGT. V was pared by 4 bases and J by 4 bases, with 10 bases between. Written as DNA, the CDR3 is TGTGCCAGCAGTGCAGGGTCCGGCACTGAAGCTTTCTTT. It specifies CASSAGSGTEAFF.

Only one count was recorded for this clone. CDR3 nucleotide sequence: TGTGCCAGCAGAACACCAAGCGGGGCTTCCTACGAGCAGTACTTC. As protein: CASRTPSGASYEQYF. The gene calls are TRBV27 and TRBJ2-7; TRBD2 aligns across 7 bases. From germline, CDR1 is MNHEY and CDR2 SMNVEV (reference sequence). With V trimmed by 6 bases and J by 1 base, 9 bases remained unmatched. There are 15 residues in the CDR3.

This clone showed up just a few times. V is TRBV7-2 and J is TRBJ2-7; D is uncertain. Germline CDR1 SGHTA, CDR2 FQGNSA. The CDR3 loop spans 11 amino acids. V lost 3 bases, J lost 3 bases, and 3 bases lay in between. This CDR3 is CASSLRYEQYF. CDR3 DNA sequence: TGTGCCAGCAGCTTGCGCTACGAGCAGTACTTC.

The CDR3, as DNA: TGTGCCAGCTCACCACGTTCGGACACTGAAGCTTTCTTT. It encodes CASSPRSDTEAFF. This chain connects TRBV18 to TRBJ1-1; D is uncertain. The CDR3 loop spans 13 amino acids. V shed 1 base and J shed 3 bases, with 6 bases lying between them. Germline V gene lookup returns CDR1 KGHSH and CDR2 LQKENI.

The CDR3 loop reads CASNVPYLNTEAFF. Here the CDR3 DNA reads TGTGCCAGCAACGTCCCGTACCTGAACACTGAAGCTTTCTTT. The chain has TRBV6-5 and TRBJ1-1; D ambiguous. Per germline, CDR1 MNHEY and CDR2 SVGAGI. Trimming took off 7 bases at V and 0 bases at J, with 12 bases between the two ends. This CDR3 is built from 14 residues.

This chain connects TRBV19 to TRBJ1-5; the D gene is possibly TRBD1 (6 bases). Germline CDR1 reads LNHDA; CDR2 reads SQIVND (reference sequence). This CDR3 comprises 16 residues. V lost 3 bases and J 0 bases, leaving 12 bases between the germline ends. CDR3 DNA: TGTGCCAGTAGTATCAGACAGGAGTATAGCAATCAGCCCCAGCATTTT. Protein sequence: CASSIRQEYSNQPQHF.

The chain combines TRBV5-1 with TRBJ2-2; perhaps D is TRBD1 or TRBD2 (6 bases each). CDR3 length equals 15 residues. Trimming removed 2 bases from V and 4 bases from J, with 12 bases in between. From germline, CDR1 is SGHRS and CDR2 YFSETQ. The CDR3 here is CASSLQGSGTGELFF. CDR3 nucleotide sequence: TGCGCCAGCAGCTTACAGGGTAGCGGCACCGGGGAGCTGTTTTTT.

The chain has TRBV7-2 and TRBJ2-7; D may match TRBD1 or TRBD2 (6 bases each). The germline V and J ends were trimmed by 5 bases and 2 bases, with 16 bases remaining between them. This CDR3 region has 15 residues. The germline gives CDR1 SGHTA, CDR2 FQGNSA. CDR3 loop: CASSKQQGGPYEQYF. The CDR3 region has the DNA TGTGCCAGCAGCAAACAACAGGGAGGTCCCTACGAGCAGTACTTC.

This sequence joins TRBV28 and TRBJ2-3, with unresolved D. Trimming removed 3 bases at V and 3 bases at J, with 7 bases between. CDR3 length: 13 residues. Germline lookup yields CDR1 MDHEN and CDR2 SYDVKM. CDR3 nucleotides: TGTGCCAGCAGTTTTACAGCAACAGATACGCAGTATTTT. This translates into CASSFTATDTQYF.

This chain uses TRBV28 with TRBJ1-5; D is unclear. The germline gives CDR1 MDHEN, CDR2 SYDVKM. Trimming took off 2 bases at V and 7 bases at J, with 6 bases between the two ends. The CDR3 loop spans 12 amino acids. The DNA for the CDR3 is TGTGCCAGCAGTTTAATTCTGCAGCCCCAGCATTTT. Residues: CASSLILQPQHF.

The chain combines TRBV6-5 with TRBJ2-5; D remains ambiguous. The CDR3 is 14 amino acids. The germline CDR1 and CDR2 sequences are MNHEY and SVGAGI. The V end lost 6 bases, the J end lost 5 bases, and 16 bases lay between the germline ends. CDR3 amino acids: CASRRSRLGETQYF. In nucleotides, the CDR3 is TGTGCCAGCAGACGTAGCCGACTTGGGGAGACCCAGTACTTC.

The chain links TRBV5-1 to TRBJ1-1; no definite D call. The CDR3 totals 13 residues. Germline lookup yields CDR1 SGHRS and CDR2 YFSETQ. V was clipped by 4 bases and J by 1 base, with 8 bases between them. CDR3 sequence (DNA): TGCGCCAGCAGCCCCGCCGGGAACACTGAAGCTTTCTTT. Translated: CASSPAGNTEAFF.

The chain recombines TRBV6-2 or TRBV6-3 with TRBJ2-6; 10 positions agree with TRBD1. Germline V gene lookup returns CDR1 MNHEY and CDR2 SVGEGT. V dropped 2 bases and J dropped 0; count of bases not matched to a gene: 7. CDR3 length: 19 residues. CDR3 protein: CASSYAPRDRGSGANVLTF. The CDR3 nucleotides read TGTGCCAGCAGTTACGCCCCCCGGGACAGGGGCTCTGGGGCCAACGTCCTGACTTTC.

The genes are TRBV28 and TRBJ2-6; D is possibly TRBD1 (5 bases). The V end was cut by 6 bases, the J end by 2 bases, with 11 bases between. Germline V lookup: CDR1 MDHEN, CDR2 SYDVKM. The CDR3 spans 15 residues. The CDR3 sequence is CASSPLGPGANVLTF. The CDR3, as DNA: TGTGCCAGCAGCCCACTGGGGCCTGGGGCCAACGTCCTGACTTTC.

V usage is TRBV19 and J usage is TRBJ1-5; D unclear. This CDR3 comprises 18 residues. CDR1 is LNHDA and CDR2 is SQIVND in the germline V gene (reference sequence). The V and J ends lost 0 bases and 2 bases respectively, with 17 bases between them. The CDR3 reads CASSIDRGTGVGNQPQHF. CDR3 nucleotide sequence: TGTGCCAGTAGTATAGATCGCGGAACGGGAGTAGGCAATCAGCCCCAGCATTTT.

The chain's CDR3 is CASSPTGEHEQYF. The CDR3 DNA is TGTGCCAGCAGCCCGACAGGGGAACACGAGCAGTACTTC. V is TRBV12-3 or TRBV12-4 and J is TRBJ2-7; 8 nucleotides line up with TRBD1. V was clipped by 6 bases and J by 5 bases; unmatched bases: 6. This CDR3 contains 13 residues.

The chain carries TRBV25-1 and TRBJ2-3; the D is unclear. Germline loops: CDR1 MGHDK, CDR2 SYGVNS. CDR3 size: 14 residues. The germline V and J ends were trimmed by 0 bases and 12 bases, with 16 bases remaining between them. As DNA, the CDR3 is TGTGCCAGCAGTGAATATAAATATGGCACGCCCCAGTATTTT. Translating it yields CASSEYKYGTPQYF.

The rearrangement uses TRBV2 and TRBJ2-3, with 8 bases that match TRBD2. CDR3 length: 15 amino acids. After removal of 4 bases from V and 2 bases from J, the junction contained 5 bases not matched to a gene. CDR1 is SNHLY, CDR2 FYNNEI, per germline. Here the CDR3 reads CASSVRTSFTDTQYF. In DNA, the CDR3 is TGTGCCAGCAGTGTCAGGACTAGCTTCACAGATACGCAGTATTTT.

The V call is TRBV11-2, the J call TRBJ2-5, with a possible D match to TRBD2 (5 bases). Germline CDR1 is SGHAT and CDR2 is FQNNGV. V lost 1 base and J lost 7, with 13 bases in between. The CDR3 sequence is 14 residues long. DNA of the CDR3: TGTGCCAGCAGCTTAGCGGACTGGAAGACGACCCAGTACTTC. Its protein product is CASSLADWKTTQYF. The full variable domain, in which reference TRBV11-2 and TRBJ2-5 provide the parts outside the CDR3, is EAGVAQSPRYKIIEKRQSVAFWCNPISGHATLYWYQQILGQGPKLLIQFQNNGVVDDSQLPKDRFSAERLKGVDSTLKIQPAKLEDSAVYLCASSLADWKTTQYFGPGTRLLVL.

The chain has TRBV19 and TRBJ1-5; 7 bases are a match to TRBD1. CDR1 and CDR2 (germline): LNHDA, SQIVND (reference sequence). V lost 5 bases to trimming and J lost 7 bases; unmatched junction nucleotides: 11. There are 15 residues in the CDR3. CDR3 sequence reads: CASSSQTGPGQPQHF. The CDR3, as DNA: TGTGCCAGTAGTTCGCAGACAGGGCCCGGGCAGCCCCAGCATTTT.

This chain joins TRBV28 and TRBJ1-4; no firm D call. V lost 5 bases, J lost 8 bases, and 6 bases lay in between. Germline-derived CDR1 and CDR2 are MDHEN and SYDVKM. The CDR3 runs 11 residues. The CDR3 here is CASSHREKLFF. The CDR3 DNA sequence: TGTGCCAGCAGTCACCGGGAAAAACTGTTTTTT.

The rearrangement links TRBV28 to TRBJ1-3; no definite D call. Trimming left V 7 bases short and J 4 bases short, with 20 bases between. CDR3 length equals 16 residues. The germline V gene has CDR1 MDHEN and CDR2 SYDVKM. As DNA, the CDR3 is TGTGCCAGCACATCCCCCCAGGCCCTGGGAGGAAACACCATATATTTT. This translates into CASTSPQALGGNTIYF.

This chain joins TRBV28 and TRBJ2-5, with D possibly called TRBD1 or TRBD2 (5 bases each). The CDR3 contains 13 residues. Trimming shortened V by 7 bases and J by 3 bases, and 12 bases separated the two germline ends. The germline V gene has CDR1 MDHEN and CDR2 SYDVKM. The CDR3 sequence: CASTKLGEETQYF. In nucleotides, the CDR3 is TGTGCCAGCACCAAACTGGGGGAAGAGACCCAGTACTTC.

The V and J genes are TRBV14 and TRBJ2-3, with TRBD2 matching 8 bases. Trimming took 0 bases from V and 2 from J; bases not matched to a gene: 7. CDR1 and CDR2 from the germline V gene are SGHDN and FVKESK. The CDR3 runs to 17 residues. The CDR3 region is CASSQDFAGGVTDTQYF. The CDR3 region has the DNA TGTGCCAGCAGCCAAGATTTCGCGGGGGGCGTCACAGATACGCAGTATTTT.

The chain uses TRBV7-3 and TRBJ1-6; weak D call: TRBD1 (5 bases). The V end was cut by 2 bases, the J end by 8 bases, with 7 bases between. Germline lookup yields CDR1 SGHTA and CDR2 FQGTGA. The length of the CDR3 is 13 residues. CDR3 sequence reads: CASSLARDSPLHF. In nucleotides, the CDR3 is TGTGCCAGCAGCTTAGCCAGGGATTCACCCCTCCACTTT.

The table lists this clone with a count of one. This chain links TRBV12-5 with TRBJ2-5; D is unresolved. The V end lost 5 bases, the J end lost 5 bases, and 12 bases lay between the germline ends. The germline CDR1 and CDR2 sequences are LGHNT and FRNRAP. The CDR3 consists of 13 residues. The CDR3 protein is CASGGSASETQYF. In nucleotides, the CDR3 is TGTGCTAGTGGTGGGTCGGCCAGCGAGACCCAGTACTTC.

CDR3 sequence reads: CAISVRERLEEQYF. The DNA for the CDR3 is TGTGCCATCAGTGTTCGCGAGCGGCTGGAAGAGCAGTACTTC. This chain links TRBV10-3 with TRBJ2-7, with D tentatively TRBD2 (5 bases). CDR3 length equals 14 residues. Trimming removed 4 bases at V and 7 bases at J, with 17 bases between. In germline, CDR1 is ENHRY, CDR2 SYGVKD.

The chain employs TRBV4-1 and TRBJ1-1, with 7 nucleotides matching TRBD1. Germline V gives CDR1 MGHRA, CDR2 YSYEKL. The CDR3 length is 15 residues. The J segment lost 2 bases and the V segment lost 6 bases, leaving 9 bases of the junction unmatched. CDR3 DNA sequence: TGCGCCAGCAGGGAAGGGGGACAGCGCAACACTGAAGCTTTCTTT. Translating it yields CASREGGQRNTEAFF.